The rows below give T cell receptor beta chains drawn from one sample of a study of blood T cell repertoires in COVID-19. Clones were read by immunoSEQ multiplex PCR, and TCRdb kept only the in-frame ones, dropping some. Of some 100,000 clones in the sample, roughly 90% are singletons; the top ten hold 5.7%. Sequencing was done on a sample of peripheral blood. These receptors were obtained from a man between 65 and 85 years old with acute or convalescent COVID-19. Both conserved end residues are part of each CDR3. A D gene is named only where the DNA matches it firmly. Clone size is stated in some rows and not others, as once, few, many or a class when expanded.

clone_size,d_call,j_call,v_call,cdr3_nt,cdr3_aa
-,-,TRBJ2-3,TRBV3-1/TRBV3-2,TGTGCCAGCAGGGAACAGGGTAGAGATACGCAGTATTTT,CASREQGRDTQYF
-,TRBD2,TRBJ2-7,TRBV4-2,TGTGCCAGCAGCCCGGCTAGCGGTACCTACGAGCAGTACTTC,CASSPASGTYEQYF
-,TRBD1,TRBJ1-3,TRBV3-1/TRBV3-2,TGTGCCAGCAGCCGACAGGGAGATGGAAACACCATATATTTT,CASSRQGDGNTIYF
few,TRBD2,TRBJ2-5,TRBV9,TGTGCCAGCAGCGTAGTGGGACTAGCGGAAGAGACCCAGTACTTC,CASSVVGLAEETQYF
-,-,TRBJ1-2,TRBV6-6,TGTGCCAGCAGTTACGGTCAGGGGAGTGAAGGCTACACCTTC,CASSYGQGSEGYTF
-,-,TRBJ1-1,TRBV5-1,TGCGCCAGCAGCTTGGCTTTACGAGGGAGGGTTGAAGCTTTCTTT,CASSLALRGRVEAFF
-,TRBD2,TRBJ2-1,TRBV7-8,TGTGCCAGCAGCTTAGGGTCCGGGGGGGCCGGTGAGCAGTTCTTC,CASSLGSGGAGEQFF
-,-,TRBJ1-5,TRBV6-1,TGTGCCAGCAGTGACACGGTCGGTCAGCCCCAGCATTTT,CASSDTVGQPQHF
once,TRBD1,TRBJ2-3,TRBV9,TGTGCCAGCAGCGCAGCAGGGGGAACAGATACGCAGTATTTT,CASSAAGGTDTQYF
-,TRBD1,TRBJ2-1,TRBV11-3,TGTGCCAGCAGCCGCCAGACAGGGGGGGATGAGCAGTTCTTC,CASSRQTGGDEQFF
-,-,TRBJ1-4,TRBV6-2/TRBV6-3,TGTGCCAGCAGTTACCGGAGTAGCACAACTAATGAAAAACTGTTTTTT,CASSYRSSTTNEKLFF
-,-,TRBJ1-5,TRBV6-2/TRBV6-3,TGTGCCAGCAGTTACCCCGCGGGGGCGCGAAGCAATCAGCCCCAGCATTTT,CASSYPAGARSNQPQHF
-,TRBD1,TRBJ2-1,TRBV5-6,TGTGCCAGCAGCACCCCGGGACAGGGTTACTACAATGAGCAGTTCTTC,CASSTPGQGYYNEQFF
-,-,TRBJ2-7,TRBV18,TGTGCCAGCTCCTCGGGTAACTCCTACGAGCAGTACTTC,CASSSGNSYEQYF
-,-,TRBJ1-3,TRBV29-1,TGCAGCGTGACCCGCCGGGGCTCTGGAAACACCATATATTTT,CSVTRRGSGNTIYF
once,-,TRBJ2-1,TRBV7-8,TGTGCCAGCAGCTTAGCCACTTACAATGAGCAGTTCTTC,CASSLATYNEQFF
few,-,TRBJ2-5,TRBV7-7,TGTGCTAGCAGCTTAGGGCAGGGGCTAAAAGAGACCCAGTACTTC,CASSLGQGLKETQYF
-,TRBD1,TRBJ1-3,TRBV6-1,TGTGCCAGCAGTGAAGATGCCGGGACAGGGTTTCACTCTGGAAACACCATATATTTT,CASSEDAGTGFHSGNTIYF
once,-,TRBJ1-5,TRBV2,TGTGCCAGCAGTGGTTCGGGGTTTCAGCCCCAGCATTTT,CASSGSGFQPQHF
-,TRBD1,TRBJ1-2,TRBV5-4,TGTGCCAGCAGCTTGGGGGGACAGGCGAGCTATGGCTACACCTTC,CASSLGGQASYGYTF
-,TRBD1,TRBJ1-1,TRBV15,TGTGCCACCACCCTGGGACAGCCGAACACTGAAGCTTTCTTT,CATTLGQPNTEAFF
-,TRBD1,TRBJ2-1,TRBV4-3,TGCGCCAGCAGCCAAGATAGGGGACAGATTCACAATGAGCAGTTCTTC,CASSQDRGQIHNEQFF
-,-,TRBJ2-7,TRBV27,TGTGCCAGCAGTTCTAGCAGCTACGAGCAGTACTTC,CASSSSSYEQYF
once,-,TRBJ1-1,TRBV19,TGTGCCAGCAGAGCGGGAGGCATGAACACTGAAGCTTTCTTT,CASRAGGMNTEAFF
-,TRBD1,TRBJ1-2,TRBV27,TGTGCCAGCAGACAGGGGGGGGACTATGGCTACACCTTC,CASRQGGDYGYTF
once,-,TRBJ1-1,TRBV11-2,TGTGCCAGCAGCTCCGAAACAGGTTATTGGAACACTGAAGCTTTCTTT,CASSSETGYWNTEAFF
-,-,TRBJ2-1,TRBV19,TGTGCCAGTAACGTGGGTAGGGGACATAGGAATGAGCAGTTCTTC,CASNVGRGHRNEQFF
-,TRBD2,TRBJ2-7,TRBV4-2,TGTGCCAGCAGCCGGGACCTAGCGGGGTCCTACGAGCAGTACTTC,CASSRDLAGSYEQYF
-,-,TRBJ2-5,TRBV2,TGTGCCAGCAGTGCTTTTGGTCGGGGTCAAGAGACCCAGTACTTC,CASSAFGRGQETQYF
-,-,TRBJ1-3,TRBV9,TGTGCCAGCAGCGCAGGCAGGGGACCTGGAAACACCATATATTTT,CASSAGRGPGNTIYF
-,TRBD1,TRBJ2-1,TRBV5-1,TGCGCCAGCAGCACCGGACAGGGTGCCTACAATGAGCAGTTCTTC,CASSTGQGAYNEQFF
once,-,TRBJ2-5,TRBV5-1,TGCGCCAGCGGGGCGGTGGGGCAAGAGACCCAGTACTTC,CASGAVGQETQYF
-,-,TRBJ2-3,TRBV19,TGTGCCAGTAGTATAAGCCCAGATACGCAGTATTTT,CASSISPDTQYF
-,TRBD1,TRBJ2-7,TRBV28,TGTGCCAGCAGTTCCCCGGGACAGAGATACGAGCAGTACTTC,CASSSPGQRYEQYF
-,TRBD1,TRBJ1-4,TRBV28,TGTGCCAGCAGTCGGGACAGGGTGGTTAATGAAAAACTGTTTTTT,CASSRDRVVNEKLFF
-,-,TRBJ2-1,TRBV10-1,TGCGCCAGCAGTGTAACAGGCCCGTACAATGAGCAGTTCTTC,CASSVTGPYNEQFF
-,-,TRBJ2-3,TRBV6-5,TGTGCCAGCAGTTTTATTTGGAGGGGAAGCACAGATACGCAGTATTTT,CASSFIWRGSTDTQYF
-,TRBD1,TRBJ1-1,TRBV18,TGTGCCAGCTCATCCGGACAGGGGTCTGAAGCTTTCTTT,CASSSGQGSEAFF
-,-,TRBJ1-1,TRBV11-2,TGTGCCAGCAGCCTCGGTTGGTACACTGAAGCTTTCTTT,CASSLGWYTEAFF
few,-,TRBJ2-3,TRBV9,TGTGCCAGCAGCGTAGAAGGGGGATCCGCCGGCACAGATACGCAGTATTTT,CASSVEGGSAGTDTQYF
-,TRBD1,TRBJ1-5,TRBV5-5,TGTGCCAGCAGCTTGGGGCAGGGGGCCTATAGCAATCAGCCCCAGCATTTT,CASSLGQGAYSNQPQHF
-,TRBD1,TRBJ2-1,TRBV3-1/TRBV3-2,TGTGCCAGCAGCCAAGGGACAGGGGTGGGTAATGAGCAGTTCTTC,CASSQGTGVGNEQFF
-,-,TRBJ2-3,TRBV30,TGTGCCTGGAGTGTAGGCGGGGCCAGCACAGATACGCAGTATTTT,CAWSVGGASTDTQYF
-,TRBD2,TRBJ2-1,TRBV20-1,TGCAGTGCTAGTAGCGGGGGGGTCGATGAGCAGTTCTTC,CSASSGGVDEQFF
few,-,TRBJ2-7,TRBV28,TGTGCCAGCAGTCCCCAGTACGAGCAGTACTTC,CASSPQYEQYF
-,TRBD1,TRBJ1-1,TRBV18,TGTGCCAGCTCACCTGCGGACAGGAATTGGAACACTGAAGCTTTCTTT,CASSPADRNWNTEAFF
-,-,TRBJ2-2,TRBV4-2,TGTGCCAGCAGCCAAGGAGGAGGCTACTCTACCGGGGAGCTGTTTTTT,CASSQGGGYSTGELFF
-,TRBD1,TRBJ1-6,TRBV23-1,TGCGCCACCCCGATACCGAAGAGTAGGGGGCGGAATTCACCCCTCCACTTT,CATPIPKSRGRNSPLHF
-,TRBD2,TRBJ2-1,TRBV5-1,TGCGCCAGCAGCTTGGCCGGACTAGCGGAGAACAATGAGCAGTTCTTC,CASSLAGLAENNEQFF
once,-,TRBJ1-5,TRBV5-5,TGTGCCAGCAGCTCATTAACGGGAGGCAATCAGCCCCAGCATTTT,CASSSLTGGNQPQHF
-,-,TRBJ1-1,TRBV12-3/TRBV12-4,TGTGCCAGCAGCTCCCCCCTGAGGGTTGAAGCTTTCTTT,CASSSPLRVEAFF
-,-,TRBJ2-3,TRBV6-5,TGTGCCAGCAGTCCCACGAGGGAAGATACGCAGTATTTT,CASSPTREDTQYF
-,TRBD2,TRBJ2-3,TRBV9,TGTGCCAGCAGCGTAGTCCCTAGCGGGAGGGCAGATACGCAGTATTTT,CASSVVPSGRADTQYF
-,TRBD1,TRBJ2-5,TRBV4-2,TGTGCCAGCAGCCAAGATCTTTGGGACAGTCAGTACCAAGAGACCCAGTACTTC,CASSQDLWDSQYQETQYF
-,TRBD1,TRBJ1-6,TRBV30,TGTGCCTGGAGTGTACGAGCAGGGGGTGGTAGTAATTCACCCCTCCACTTT,CAWSVRAGGGSNSPLHF
once,-,TRBJ1-2,TRBV11-3,TGTGCCAGCAGTCCCCGTTATGGCTACACCTTC,CASSPRYGYTF
-,TRBD1,TRBJ1-5,TRBV7-8,TGTGCCAGCAGCCCTCAGACAGGGACACATCAGCCCCAGCATTTT,CASSPQTGTHQPQHF